This entry describes one T cell receptor beta chain. In the naive CD8 group, cells lacked CD45RO and were positively selected for CCR7, so terminally differentiated effector memory CD45RA+ cells were left out. This entry is derived from a study of shared clonotypes between healthy human individuals. CDR1 and CDR2 from the germline V gene are MDHEN and SYDVKM. J gave up 6 bases and V 3 bases, and 6 bases lay outside the gene matches. The CDR3 covers 14 residues. Sequencing was performed with immunoSEQ multiplex PCR; in TCRdb, only in-frame clones are kept and a portion is missing. The sample comprises approximately 740,000 clones, roughly 92% of which are singletons, and 24% rests with the top ten.

The sample taken for sequencing was naive CD8+ T cells sorted from blood. The receptor comes from a man aged 30-40 years in good health. V and J are TRBV28 and TRBJ1-2; 8 bases fit TRBD1. CDR3 in DNA: TGTGCCAGCAGTTTGGACAGGGAGACGAATGGCTACACCTTC. It translates to CASSLDRETNGYTF.